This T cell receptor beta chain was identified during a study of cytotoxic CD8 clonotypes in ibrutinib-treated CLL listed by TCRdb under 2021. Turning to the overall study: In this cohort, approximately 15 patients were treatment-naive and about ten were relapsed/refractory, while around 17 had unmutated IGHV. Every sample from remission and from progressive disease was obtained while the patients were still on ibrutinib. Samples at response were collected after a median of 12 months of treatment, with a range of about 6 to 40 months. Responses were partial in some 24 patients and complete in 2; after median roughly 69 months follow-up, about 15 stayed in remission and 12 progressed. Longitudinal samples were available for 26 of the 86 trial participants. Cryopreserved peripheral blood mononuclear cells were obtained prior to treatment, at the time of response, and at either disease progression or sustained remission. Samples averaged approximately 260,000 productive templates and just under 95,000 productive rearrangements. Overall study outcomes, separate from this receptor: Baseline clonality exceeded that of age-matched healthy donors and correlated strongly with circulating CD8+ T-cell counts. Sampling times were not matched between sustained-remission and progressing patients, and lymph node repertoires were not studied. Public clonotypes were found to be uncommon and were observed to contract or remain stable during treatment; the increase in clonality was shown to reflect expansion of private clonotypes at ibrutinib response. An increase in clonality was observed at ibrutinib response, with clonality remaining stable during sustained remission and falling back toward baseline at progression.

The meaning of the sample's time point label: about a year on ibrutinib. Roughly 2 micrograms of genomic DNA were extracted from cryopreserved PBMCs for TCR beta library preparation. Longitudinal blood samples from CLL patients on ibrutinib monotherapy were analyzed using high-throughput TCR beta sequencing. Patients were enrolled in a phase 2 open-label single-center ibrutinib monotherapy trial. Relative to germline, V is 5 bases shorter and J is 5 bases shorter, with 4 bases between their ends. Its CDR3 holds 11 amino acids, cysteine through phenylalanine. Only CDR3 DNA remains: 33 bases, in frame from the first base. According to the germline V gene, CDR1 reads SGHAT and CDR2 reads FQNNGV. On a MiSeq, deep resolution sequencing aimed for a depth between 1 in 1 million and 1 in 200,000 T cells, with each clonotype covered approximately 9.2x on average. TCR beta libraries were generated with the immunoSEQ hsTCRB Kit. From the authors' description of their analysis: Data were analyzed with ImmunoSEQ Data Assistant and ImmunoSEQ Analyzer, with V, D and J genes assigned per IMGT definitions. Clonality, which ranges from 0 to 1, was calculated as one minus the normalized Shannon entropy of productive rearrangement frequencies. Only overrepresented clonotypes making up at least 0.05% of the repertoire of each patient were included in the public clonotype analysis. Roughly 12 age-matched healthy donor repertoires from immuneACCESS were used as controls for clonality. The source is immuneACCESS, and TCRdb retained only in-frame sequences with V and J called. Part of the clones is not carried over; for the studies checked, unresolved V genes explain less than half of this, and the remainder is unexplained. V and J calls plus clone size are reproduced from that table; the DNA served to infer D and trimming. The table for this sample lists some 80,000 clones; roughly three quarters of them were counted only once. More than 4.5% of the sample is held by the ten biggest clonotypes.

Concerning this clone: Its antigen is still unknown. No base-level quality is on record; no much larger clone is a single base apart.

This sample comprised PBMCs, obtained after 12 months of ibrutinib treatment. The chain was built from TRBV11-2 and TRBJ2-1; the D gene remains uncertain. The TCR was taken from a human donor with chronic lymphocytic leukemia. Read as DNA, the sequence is TGTGCCAGCAGCCTGAACAATGAGCAGTTCTTC. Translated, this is CASSLNNEQFF.